The 10 T cell receptor beta chains below were found in one sample sequenced in a study of response to subunit inactivated influenza vaccine. TCRdb used MiXCR to reprocess the RT-PCR reads, holding one entry per CDR3 protein. The table includes about 520,000 distinct CDR3 sequences, 7.2% detected once. The source material was PBMCs from blood, sampled around 2 years after vaccination. The receptors shown here come from a man aged 50 to 69 who received an inactivated influenza vaccine.

This clonotype was observed a few times. This chain links TRBV20-1 with TRBJ1-5; D remains unclear. This CDR3 contains 17 residues. Trimming removed 2 bases at V and 0 bases at J, with 17 bases between. Germline CDR1 and CDR2: DFQATT and SNEGSKA (reference sequence). The CDR3 protein is CSARIYAIPYSNQPQHF. CDR3 bases: TGCAGTGCTAGAATTTACGCCATCCCATATAGCAATCAGCCCCAGCATTTT.

This clonotype was observed at least ten times. This rearrangement joins TRBV12-3 or TRBV12-4 to TRBJ1-3; unclear D gene. The CDR3 spans 14 residues. The germline V and J ends were trimmed by 3 bases and 2 bases, with 8 bases remaining between them. The CDR3 sequence: CASSLGGAGNTIYF. The CDR3 DNA sequence: TGTGCCAGCAGTTTGGGTGGGGCTGGAAACACCATATATTTT.

This clonotype has only a few counts. This chain joins TRBV12-3 or TRBV12-4 and TRBJ1-2; the match to TRBD1 covers 7 bases. Losses at the gene ends were 6 bases for V and 4 bases for J; bases not matched to a gene: 8. The CDR3 covers 14 residues. The CDR3 DNA follows: TGTGCCAGCAGCGGGGGACAGTGGACCTATGGCTACACCTTC. Translation gives CASSGGQWTYGYTF.

This clonotype was recorded many times. CDR3 nucleotides: TGTGCCAGCAGGACCCGGGGTACCGGGGAGCTGTTTTTT. It yields the protein CASRTRGTGELFF. This sequence joins TRBV6-1 and TRBJ2-2, with D perhaps TRBD2 (5 bases). The CDR3 length is 13 residues. In germline, CDR1 is MNHNS, CDR2 SASEGT. V lost 6 bases and J 5 bases, leaving 10 bases between the germline ends.

This clonotype appeared many times. The rearrangement joins TRBV15 to TRBJ1-1; no definite D call. The germline CDR1 and CDR2 sequences are LNHNV and YYDKDF (reference sequence). V was cut by 6 bases and J by 0 bases, with 23 bases left in between. The CDR3 runs 18 residues. The CDR3 bases are TGTGCCACCAGTTCCAGTTTTAGCCCAAGTCGCATGAACACTGAAGCTTTCTTT. Translating it yields CATSSSFSPSRMNTEAFF.

This clonotype was picked up a small number of times. The J gene is TRBJ2-1, the V gene TRBV15, with D tentatively TRBD1 (6 bases). The CDR3 length is 16 residues. The germline gives CDR1 LNHNV, CDR2 YYDKDF (reference sequence). Trimming cost V 5 bases and J 6 bases, with 20 bases left between them. CDR3 residues: CATSDRPGTRGNEQFF. The DNA of the CDR3 is TGTGCCACCAGCGACCGCCCCGGGACAAGGGGCAATGAGCAGTTCTTC.

Details on this clonotype: At one of its ends the junction is not consistent with the germline gene, which may arise from a read error. This sequence joins TRBV9 and TRBJ2-1; D not certain. The CDR3 is 15 residues long. Germline V gene lookup returns CDR1 SGDLS and CDR2 YYNGEE. CDR3 coding DNA: TGTGCCGGCAGCGTAGCTGGCAGGAGCTACAATGAGCAGTTCTTC. Translating gives CAGSVAGRSYNEQFF.

The chain uses TRBV7-8 and TRBJ2-1; 12 bases fit TRBD2. CDR1 and CDR2 (germline): SGHVS, FQNEAQ. The CDR3 consists of 16 residues. J was trimmed by 6 bases and V by 2 bases; bases with no gene match: 5. CDR3 coding DNA: TGTGCCAGCAGCTTAACAAGGACTAGCGGGATCAATGAGCAGTTCTTC. This encodes CASSLTRTSGINEQFF. Based on the CDR3 plus reference TRBV7-8 and TRBJ2-1, the full variable domain is GAGVSQSPRYKVAKRGQDVALRCDPISGHVSLFWYQQALGQGPEFLTYFQNEAQLDKSGLPSDRFFAERPEGSVSTLKIQRTQQEDSAVYLCASSLTRTSGINEQFFGPGTRLTVL.

This clonotype was picked up many times. The chain joins TRBV9 to TRBJ1-1, with D tentatively TRBD1 (6 bases). V lost 4 bases and J lost 5, with 18 bases in between. This CDR3 comprises 15 residues. Looked up from germline, CDR1 is SGDLS and CDR2 is YYNGEE. In DNA form, the CDR3 reads TGTGCCAGCAGCCCAAGAGGACAGACGCCTACTGAAGCTTTCTTT. Protein: CASSPRGQTPTEAFF.

This clonotype has ten or more counts. The chain has TRBV7-2 and TRBJ2-7, with 10 bases fitting TRBD2. This CDR3 has 14 amino acids. CDR1 is SGHTA, CDR2 FQGNSA, per germline. The V and J ends lost 5 bases and 7 bases, in that order; junction bases with no gene match: 8. The CDR3 DNA reads TGTGCCAGCAGCGCAATAGCGGGAGGTGAAGAGCAGTACTTC. Translated, it gives CASSAIAGGEEQYF.